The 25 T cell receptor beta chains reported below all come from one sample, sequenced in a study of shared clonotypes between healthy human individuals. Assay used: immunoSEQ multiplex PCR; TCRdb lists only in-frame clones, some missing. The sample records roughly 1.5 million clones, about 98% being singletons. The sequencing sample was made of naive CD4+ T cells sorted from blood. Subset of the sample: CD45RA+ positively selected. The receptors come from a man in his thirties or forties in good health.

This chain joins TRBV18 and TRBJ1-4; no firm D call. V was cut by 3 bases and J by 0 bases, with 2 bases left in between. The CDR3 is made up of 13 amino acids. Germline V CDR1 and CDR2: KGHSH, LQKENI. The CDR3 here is CASSPPTNEKLFF. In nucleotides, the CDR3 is TGTGCCAGCTCACCCCCAACTAATGAAAAACTGTTTTTT. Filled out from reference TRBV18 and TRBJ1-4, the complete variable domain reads NAGVMQNPRHLVRRRGQEARLRCSPMKGHSHVYWYRQLPEEGLKFMVYLQKENIIDESGMPKERFSAEFPKEGPSILRIQQVVRGDSAAYFCASSPPTNEKLFFGSGTQLSVL.

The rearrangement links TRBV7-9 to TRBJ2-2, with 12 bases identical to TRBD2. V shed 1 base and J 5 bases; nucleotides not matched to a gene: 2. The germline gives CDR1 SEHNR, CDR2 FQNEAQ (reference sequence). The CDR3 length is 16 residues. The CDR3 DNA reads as TGTGCCAGCAGCTTAGACGGACTAGCGGGAACCGGGGAGCTGTTTTTT. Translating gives CASSLDGLAGTGELFF.

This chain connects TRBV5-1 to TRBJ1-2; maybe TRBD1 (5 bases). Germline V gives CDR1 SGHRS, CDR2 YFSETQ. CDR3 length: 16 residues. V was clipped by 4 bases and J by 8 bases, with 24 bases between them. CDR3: CASSSDLFGGAPGYTF. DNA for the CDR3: TGCGCCAGCAGCAGTGATTTGTTTGGAGGGGCTCCCGGCTACACCTTC.

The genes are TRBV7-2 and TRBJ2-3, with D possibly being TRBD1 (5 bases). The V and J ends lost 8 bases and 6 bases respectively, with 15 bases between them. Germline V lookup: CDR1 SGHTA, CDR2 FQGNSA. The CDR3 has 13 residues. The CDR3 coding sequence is TGTGCCAGCGGGCTCAGGGCCGCCGATACGCAGTATTTT. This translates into CASGLRAADTQYF.

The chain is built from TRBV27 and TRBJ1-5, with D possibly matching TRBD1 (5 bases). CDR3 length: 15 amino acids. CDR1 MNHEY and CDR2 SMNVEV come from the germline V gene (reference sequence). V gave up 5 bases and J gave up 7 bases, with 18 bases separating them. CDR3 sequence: CASSPGTGGKQPQHF. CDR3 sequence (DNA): TGTGCCAGCAGTCCGGGGACGGGAGGGAAGCAGCCCCAGCATTTT.

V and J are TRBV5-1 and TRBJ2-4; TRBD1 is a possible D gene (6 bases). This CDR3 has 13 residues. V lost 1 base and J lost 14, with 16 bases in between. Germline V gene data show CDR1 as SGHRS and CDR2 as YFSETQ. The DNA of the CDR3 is TGCGCCAGCAGCTTGATCCCGACAGGAGGAGAGTACTTC. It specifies CASSLIPTGGEYF.

CDR3 nucleotides: TGTGCCAGCAGCGTAGGGGTTGATAATGAAAAACTGTTTTTT. Translating gives CASSVGVDNEKLFF. The rearrangement uses TRBV9 and TRBJ1-4; D not certain. CDR3 length: 14 residues. V dropped 0 bases and J dropped 4 bases, with 7 bases sitting between them. The germline V gene has CDR1 SGDLS and CDR2 YYNGEE.

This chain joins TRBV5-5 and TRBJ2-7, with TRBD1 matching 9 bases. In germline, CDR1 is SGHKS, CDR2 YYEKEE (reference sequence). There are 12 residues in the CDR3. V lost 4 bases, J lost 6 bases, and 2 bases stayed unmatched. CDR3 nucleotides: TGTGCCAGCAGCGGGACAGGGCTCGAGCAGTACTTC. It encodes CASSGTGLEQYF.

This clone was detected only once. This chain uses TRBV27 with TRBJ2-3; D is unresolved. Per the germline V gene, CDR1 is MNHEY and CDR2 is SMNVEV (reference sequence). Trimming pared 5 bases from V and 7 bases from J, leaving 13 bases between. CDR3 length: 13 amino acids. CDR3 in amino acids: CASSPPTPYTQYF. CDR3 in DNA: TGTGCCAGCAGTCCACCTACGCCCTATACGCAGTATTTT.

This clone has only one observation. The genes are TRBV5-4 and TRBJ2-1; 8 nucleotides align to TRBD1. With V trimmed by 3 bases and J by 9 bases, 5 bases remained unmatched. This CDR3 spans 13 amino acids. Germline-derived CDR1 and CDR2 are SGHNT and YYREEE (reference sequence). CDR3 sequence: CASSSGQGREQFF. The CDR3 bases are TGTGCCAGCAGCTCCGGACAGGGTCGTGAGCAGTTCTTC.

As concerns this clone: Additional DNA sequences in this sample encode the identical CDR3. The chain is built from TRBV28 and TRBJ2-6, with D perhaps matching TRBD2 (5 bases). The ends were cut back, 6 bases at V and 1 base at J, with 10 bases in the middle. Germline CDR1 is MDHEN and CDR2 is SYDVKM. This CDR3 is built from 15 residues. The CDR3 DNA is TGTGCCAGCAGGGGCGGAGGATCTGGGGCCAACGTCCTGACTTTC. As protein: CASRGGGSGANVLTF.

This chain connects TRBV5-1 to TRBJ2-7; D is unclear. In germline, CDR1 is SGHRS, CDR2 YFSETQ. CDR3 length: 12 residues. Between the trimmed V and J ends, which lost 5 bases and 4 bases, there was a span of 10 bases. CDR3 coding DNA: TGCGCCAGCAGAGCTGACGCTTACGAGCAGTACTTC. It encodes CASRADAYEQYF. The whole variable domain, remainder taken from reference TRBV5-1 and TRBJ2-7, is KAGVTQTPRYLIKTRGQQVTLSCSPISGHRSVSWYQQTPGQGLQFLFEYFSETQRNKGNFPGRFSGRQFSNSRSEMNVSTLELGDSALYLCASRADAYEQYFGPGTRLTVT.

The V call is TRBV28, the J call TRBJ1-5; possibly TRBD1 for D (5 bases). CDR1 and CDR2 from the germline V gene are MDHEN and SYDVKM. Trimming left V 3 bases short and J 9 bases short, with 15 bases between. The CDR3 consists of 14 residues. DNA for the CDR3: TGTGCCAGCAGTTTGAGTCGACTGGGGCCGCCCCAGCATTTT. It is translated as CASSLSRLGPPQHF.

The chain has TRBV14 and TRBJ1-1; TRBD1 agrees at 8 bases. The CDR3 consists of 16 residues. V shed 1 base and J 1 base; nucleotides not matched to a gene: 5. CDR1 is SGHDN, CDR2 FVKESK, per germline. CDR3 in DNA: TGTGCCAGCAGCCAAGGGCAGGGGGCTCGGAACACTGAAGCTTTCTTT. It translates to CASSQGQGARNTEAFF.

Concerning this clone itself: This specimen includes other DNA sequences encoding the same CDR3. CDR3 nucleotides: TGTGCCAGCTCACCACCGGGACAGGTCTCCTACAATGAGCAGTTCTTC. This gives the protein CASSPPGQVSYNEQFF. The chain carries TRBV18 and TRBJ2-1, with 8 bases fitting TRBD1. The V segment lost 0 bases and the J segment 0 bases; nucleotides outside the gene matches: 1. This CDR3 region has 16 residues. Germline assignment: CDR1 KGHSH and CDR2 LQKENI. Based on the CDR3 plus reference TRBV18 and TRBJ2-1, the full variable domain is NAGVMQNPRHLVRRRGQEARLRCSPMKGHSHVYWYRQLPEEGLKFMVYLQKENIIDESGMPKERFSAEFPKEGPSILRIQQVVRGDSAAYFCASSPPGQVSYNEQFFGPGTRLTVL.

CDR3 DNA sequence: TGCGCCAGCAGCTTACTAGCGGCTGGGGATGAGCAGTTCTTC. Its translation is CASSLLAAGDEQFF. The chain links TRBV5-1 to TRBJ2-1; 8 bases agree with TRBD2. The CDR3 has 14 amino acids. Germline-derived CDR1 and CDR2 are SGHRS and YFSETQ. Losses at the gene ends were 2 bases for V and 8 bases for J; bases not matched to a gene: 6.

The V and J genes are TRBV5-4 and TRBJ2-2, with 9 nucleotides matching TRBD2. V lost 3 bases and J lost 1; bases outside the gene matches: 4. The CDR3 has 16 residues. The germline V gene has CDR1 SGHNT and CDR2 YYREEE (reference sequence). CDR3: CASSYRSGRNTGELFF. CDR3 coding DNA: TGTGCCAGCAGCTACCGTAGCGGGAGGAACACCGGGGAGCTGTTTTTT.

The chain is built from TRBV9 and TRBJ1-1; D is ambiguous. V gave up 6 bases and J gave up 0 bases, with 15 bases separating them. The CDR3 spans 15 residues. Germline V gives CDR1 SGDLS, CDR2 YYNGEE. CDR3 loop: CASTRSPQLNTEAFF. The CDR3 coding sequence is TGTGCCAGCACCAGATCCCCTCAATTGAACACTGAAGCTTTCTTT.

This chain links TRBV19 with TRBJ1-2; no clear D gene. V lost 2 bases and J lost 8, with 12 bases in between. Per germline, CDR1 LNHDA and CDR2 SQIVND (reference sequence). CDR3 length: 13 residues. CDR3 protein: CASSIFGPEGYTF. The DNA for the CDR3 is TGTGCCAGTAGTATATTCGGGCCTGAGGGCTACACCTTC.

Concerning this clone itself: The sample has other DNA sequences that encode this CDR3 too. Here the CDR3 DNA reads TGTGCCAGCAGGGGACTCGCCAAAAACATTCAGTACTTC. Translation gives CASRGLAKNIQYF. The chain joins TRBV2 to TRBJ2-4; tentative D call: TRBD2 (6 bases). Per the germline V gene, CDR1 is SNHLY and CDR2 is FYNNEI. The CDR3 is 13 residues long. V gave up 6 bases and J gave up 1 base, with 7 bases separating them.

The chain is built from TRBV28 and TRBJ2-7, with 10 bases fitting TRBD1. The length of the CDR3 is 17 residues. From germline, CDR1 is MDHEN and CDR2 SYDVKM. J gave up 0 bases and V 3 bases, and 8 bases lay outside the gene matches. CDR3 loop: CASSFFWDRGHSYEQYF. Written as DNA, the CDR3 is TGTGCCAGCAGTTTTTTTTGGGACAGGGGTCACTCCTACGAGCAGTACTTC.

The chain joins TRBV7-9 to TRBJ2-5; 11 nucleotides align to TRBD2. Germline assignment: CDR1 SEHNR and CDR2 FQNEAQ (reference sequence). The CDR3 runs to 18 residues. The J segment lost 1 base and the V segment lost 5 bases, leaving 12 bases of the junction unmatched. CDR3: CASSRELAGVLPQETQYF. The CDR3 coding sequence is TGTGCCAGCAGCCGAGAACTAGCGGGAGTCTTACCCCAAGAGACCCAGTACTTC. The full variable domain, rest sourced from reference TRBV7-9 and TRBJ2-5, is DTGVSQNPRHKITKRGQNVTFRCDPISEHNRLYWYRQTLGQGPEFLTYFQNEAQLEKSRLLSDRFSAERPKGSFSTLEIQRTEQGDSAMYLCASSRELAGVLPQETQYFGPGTRLLVL.

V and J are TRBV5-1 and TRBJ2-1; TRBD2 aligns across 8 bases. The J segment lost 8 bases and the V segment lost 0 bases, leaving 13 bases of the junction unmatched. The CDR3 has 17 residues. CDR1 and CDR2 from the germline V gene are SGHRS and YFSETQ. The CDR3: CASSLEAGGPGRDEQFF. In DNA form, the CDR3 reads TGCGCCAGCAGCTTGGAGGCGGGAGGACCCGGGCGGGATGAGCAGTTCTTC.

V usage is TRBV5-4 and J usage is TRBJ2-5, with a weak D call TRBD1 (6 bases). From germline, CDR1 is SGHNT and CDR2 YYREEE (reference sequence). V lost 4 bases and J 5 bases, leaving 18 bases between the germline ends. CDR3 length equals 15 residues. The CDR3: CASSGPRDIGETQYF. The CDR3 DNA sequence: TGTGCCAGCAGCGGGCCCCGGGACATCGGGGAGACCCAGTACTTC.

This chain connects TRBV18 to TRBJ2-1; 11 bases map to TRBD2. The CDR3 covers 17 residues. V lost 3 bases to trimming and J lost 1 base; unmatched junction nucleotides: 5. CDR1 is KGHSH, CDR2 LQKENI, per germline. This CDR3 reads CASSPALAGDSYNEQFF. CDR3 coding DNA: TGTGCCAGCTCACCGGCACTAGCGGGAGATTCCTACAATGAGCAGTTCTTC.